A single sample is the source of the 29 T cell receptor beta chains below, sequenced in a study of T-cell memory formation after mild COVID-19. Via MiXCR, TCRdb re-called the 5' RACE reads, giving one row per CDR3 protein. This sample has roughly 250,000 distinct CDR3 sequences; about a sixth occur once, and the top ten carry roughly 3.6%. The source material was PBMCs or a T cell subset sorted from them (not recorded which). These receptors were collected from a man aged 18 to 29 who had mild COVID-19 (a few samples of this study predate the infection). Cell type and time point are not known.

The chain has TRBV7-6 and TRBJ2-2, with D possibly being TRBD1 or TRBD2 (5 bases each). This CDR3 has 14 amino acids. Germline V gives CDR1 SGHVS, CDR2 FNYEAQ. V was cut by 5 bases and J by 7 bases, with 14 bases left in between. The CDR3 DNA is TGTGCCAGCAGCCCAGGGACGACGGGCGGGGAGCTGTTTTTT. Protein product: CASSPGTTGGELFF.

The table lists this clonotype with many counts. The chain links TRBV7-3 to TRBJ2-3; maybe TRBD1 (5 bases). The CDR3 totals 15 residues. V was cut by 3 bases and J by 2 bases, with 12 bases left in between. Germline CDR1 reads SGHTA; CDR2 reads FQGTGA. CDR3: CASSFIAGSTDTQYF. CDR3 nucleotide sequence: TGTGCCAGCAGCTTTATTGCAGGGTCCACAGATACGCAGTATTTT.

The J gene is TRBJ1-1, the V gene TRBV5-1; TRBD1 aligns across 7 bases. The V segment lost 4 bases and the J segment 5 bases; nucleotides outside the gene matches: 14. Germline CDR1 reads SGHRS; CDR2 reads YFSETQ. The CDR3 sequence is 16 residues long. The CDR3: CASSKIDRDLGTEAFF. CDR3 nucleotide sequence: TGCGCCAGCAGCAAAATAGACAGGGACCTTGGGACTGAAGCTTTCTTT.

This clonotype was seen a handful of times. V gene TRBV12-3 or TRBV12-4 combines with J gene TRBJ1-1; 8 nucleotides align to TRBD1. The length of the CDR3 is 13 residues. Trimming at V came to 2 bases and at J to 10 bases, leaving 6 bases not matched to a gene. The CDR3 sequence: CASSLQGAGRAFF. The CDR3 DNA is TGTGCCAGCAGTTTACAGGGGGCGGGGAGAGCTTTCTTT.

The table lists this clonotype with a few counts. The chain recombines TRBV12-3 or TRBV12-4 with TRBJ1-5, with D unresolved. The CDR3 runs 14 residues. V was clipped by 5 bases and J by 4 bases, with 12 bases between them. The CDR3 loop is CASSPSWINQPQHF. The CDR3 nucleotides are TGTGCCAGCAGTCCGTCCTGGATTAATCAGCCCCAGCATTTT.

This clonotype was observed a handful of times. The chain carries TRBV5-8 and TRBJ1-5; no firm D call. In germline, CDR1 is SGHTS, CDR2 YDEGEE. This CDR3 has 14 residues. Trimming took 1 base from V and 3 from J, leaving 8 bases between them. The CDR3 coding sequence is TGTGCCAGCAGCTTGCTTTGGGTCAATCAGCCCCAGCATTTT. Protein: CASSLLWVNQPQHF.

In its sample, this clonotype was seen a few times. The chain carries TRBV5-6 and TRBJ2-7; D is ambiguous. V was pared by 4 bases and J by 6 bases, with 17 bases between. The CDR3 is 14 residues long. Germline CDR1 and CDR2: SGHDT and YYEEEE. CDR3 region: CASSPKTLGREQYV. The CDR3 nucleotides read TGTGCCAGCAGCCCGAAGACTTTAGGACGCGAGCAGTACGTC.

This clonotype was counted many times. This chain connects TRBV6-5 to TRBJ1-6; tentatively, D is TRBD1 (6 bases). V dropped 5 bases and J dropped 7 bases, with 18 bases sitting between them. The CDR3 runs to 16 residues. Germline CDR1 is MNHEY and CDR2 is SVGAGI. CDR3 bases: TGTGCCAGCAGTAAACAGGGTTTAATCGAGAATTCACCCCTCCACTTT. The encoded protein is CASSKQGLIENSPLHF.

The V gene is TRBV6-1, the J gene TRBJ1-2, with 9 bases that match TRBD1. The germline CDR1 and CDR2 sequences are MNHNS and SASEGT. CDR3 size: 17 residues. V lost 6 bases, J lost 0 bases, and 11 bases stayed unmatched. CDR3 DNA: TGTGCCAGCAGGATCCCGGGACAGGGAAGAGCTAACTATGGCTACACCTTC. It codes for CASRIPGQGRANYGYTF.

The sample holds many counts of this clonotype. The CDR3 region is CASSYGRNTGELFF. As DNA, the CDR3 is TGTGCCAGCAGTTACGGGAGGAACACCGGGGAGCTGTTTTTT. The V and J genes are TRBV6-2 or TRBV6-3 and TRBJ2-2; possible D gene TRBD2, 5 bases. The CDR3 consists of 14 residues. From germline, CDR1 is MNHEY and CDR2 SVGEGT. Deletions cut 2 bases from V and 1 base from J, with 5 bases between.

This clonotype was recorded only once. The V call is TRBV7-9, the J call TRBJ1-2, with D hard to call. CDR1 is SEHNR, CDR2 FQNEAQ, per germline (reference sequence). The CDR3 covers 14 residues. V lost 1 base and J 7 bases, leaving 13 bases between the germline ends. CDR3 bases: TGTGCCAGCAGCTTAGATGCAGCCCTCGGTGGCTACACCTTC. Protein product: CASSLDAALGGYTF.

This clonotype was recorded at least ten times. This rearrangement joins TRBV3-1 to TRBJ2-2; D is uncertain. Trimming shortened V by 4 bases and J by 0 bases, and 9 bases separated the two germline ends. The germline CDR1 and CDR2 sequences are LGHDT and YNNKEL (reference sequence). This CDR3 has 15 residues. The CDR3: CASSRGEANTGELFF. Here the CDR3 DNA reads TGTGCCAGCAGCCGGGGTGAGGCGAACACCGGGGAGCTGTTTTTT.

The rearrangement uses TRBV4-1 and TRBJ2-7, with TRBD1 identical over 7 bases. This CDR3 spans 12 amino acids. Germline CDR1 MGHRA, CDR2 YSYEKL. J gave up 6 bases and V 5 bases, and 4 bases lay outside the gene matches. CDR3 region: CASSGPGGEQYF. The CDR3 coding sequence is TGCGCCAGCAGCGGTCCAGGGGGCGAGCAGTACTTC.

Many counts were recorded for this clonotype. V is TRBV4-1 and J is TRBJ2-1; D is perhaps TRBD1 or TRBD2 (5 bases each). V was clipped by 3 bases and J by 2 bases, with 23 bases between them. The germline V gene encodes CDR1 MGHRA and CDR2 YSYEKL. The CDR3 contains 19 residues. CDR3 amino acids: CASSQLLMRRQGPYNEQFF. In DNA, the CDR3 is TGCGCCAGCAGCCAGCTTTTGATGAGGCGGCAGGGACCCTACAATGAGCAGTTCTTC.

This clonotype was recorded a few times. The V and J genes are TRBV7-8 and TRBJ1-5, with TRBD1 as a possible D gene (5 bases). CDR1 is SGHVS, CDR2 FQNEAQ, per germline. Trimming cost V 4 bases and J 0 bases, with 13 bases left between them. CDR3 length equals 16 residues. CDR3 nucleotides: TGTGCCAGCAGCTCCAGCAGGGTTTTTAGCAATCAGCCCCAGCATTTT. Translated, it gives CASSSSRVFSNQPQHF.

V and J are TRBV20-1 and TRBJ2-1; either TRBD1 or TRBD2 may supply D (6 bases each). Per germline, CDR1 DFQATT and CDR2 SNEGSKA (reference sequence). The CDR3 is 14 amino acids. V was clipped by 8 bases and J by 5 bases, with 19 bases between them. The CDR3: CSRGPRHSNNEQFF. The DNA of the CDR3 is TGCAGTCGGGGGCCGAGACACTCAAACAATGAGCAGTTCTTC.

The rearrangement links TRBV2 to TRBJ2-5, with 8 bases identical to TRBD2. Germline-derived CDR1 and CDR2 are SNHLY and FYNNEI. The CDR3 totals 14 residues. The junction had 4 bases not matched to a gene; V was cut back by 5 bases and J by 2 bases. CDR3 sequence: CASSRLARQETQYF. The DNA for the CDR3 is TGTGCCAGCAGTAGACTAGCGCGTCAAGAGACCCAGTACTTC.

This clonotype was seen a handful of times. The chain joins TRBV20-1 to TRBJ2-3; TRBD2 matches 13 bases. CDR3 length equals 16 residues. The V segment lost 3 bases and the J segment 5 bases; nucleotides outside the gene matches: 8. The germline V gene has CDR1 DFQATT and CDR2 SNEGSKA (reference sequence). CDR3 coding DNA: TGCAGTGCTAGCGTACTAGCGGGGGGGCGTGGAGATACGCAGTATTTT. This encodes CSASVLAGGRGDTQYF.

The chain recombines TRBV29-1 with TRBJ1-5; weak D call: TRBD1 (6 bases). V lost 7 bases and J 4 bases, leaving 11 bases between the germline ends. Germline V lookup: CDR1 SQVTM, CDR2 ANQGSEA. The length of the CDR3 is 12 residues. The CDR3 nucleotides are TGCAGCGCGGGGGCAGTTAATCAGCCCCAGCATTTT. As protein: CSAGAVNQPQHF.

This clonotype was seen more than once but under ten times. The chain combines TRBV13 with TRBJ1-2, with a tentative D call TRBD1 (5 bases). CDR3 length: 14 amino acids. Germline V CDR1 and CDR2: PRHDT, FYEKMQ (reference sequence). V dropped 5 bases and J dropped 6 bases, with 16 bases sitting between them. The CDR3 reads CASSRRTGRHGYTF. For the CDR3, the DNA is TGTGCCAGCAGCCGTAGGACGGGACGGCATGGCTACACCTTC.

The chain links TRBV28 to TRBJ2-7; possible D gene TRBD2, 5 bases. There are 13 residues in the CDR3. Germline V lookup: CDR1 MDHEN, CDR2 SYDVKM. V lost 5 bases and J 2 bases, leaving 10 bases between the germline ends. The CDR3, as DNA: TGTGCCAGCAGTCACGGGGTAACCTACGAGCAGTACGTC. Amino acid sequence: CASSHGVTYEQYV.

This chain uses TRBV7-3 with TRBJ1-1, with no clear D. V was clipped by 2 bases and J by 0 bases, with 10 bases between them. Germline CDR1 reads SGHTA; CDR2 reads FQGTGA. The CDR3 spans 15 residues. CDR3 bases: TGTGCCAGCAGCTTAGAAGGCAGGATGAACACTGAAGCTTTCTTT. Its translation: CASSLEGRMNTEAFF.

This clonotype was recorded a few times. Here the CDR3 reads CASSLWRGASNEQFF. Here the CDR3 DNA reads TGTGCCAGCAGCTTATGGCGGGGGGCCTCTAATGAGCAGTTCTTC. The J gene is TRBJ2-1, the V gene TRBV7-2; 8 nucleotides match TRBD2. Germline V gene sequence: CDR1 SGHTA, CDR2 FQGNSA. J lost 7 bases, V lost 2 bases, and 7 bases had no gene match. This CDR3 region has 15 residues. Together with reference TRBV7-2 and TRBJ2-1, the CDR3 gives the full variable domain: GAGVSQSPSNKVTEKGKDVELRCDPISGHTALYWYRQSLGQGLEFLIYFQGNSAPDKSGLPSDRFSAERTGGSVSTLTIQRTQQEDSAVYLCASSLWRGASNEQFFGPGTRLTVL.

The J gene is TRBJ2-1, the V gene TRBV7-2; 11 bases are shared with TRBD2. The germline V gene has CDR1 SGHTA and CDR2 FQGNSA. Trimming removed 5 bases from V and 4 bases from J; junction bases left unmatched: 7. The CDR3 length is 16 residues. The CDR3 loop is CASSVGLAEGYNEQFF. Written as DNA, the CDR3 is TGTGCCAGCAGCGTGGGACTAGCGGAGGGATACAATGAGCAGTTCTTC.

The CDR3 DNA follows: TGCGCCAGCACGGGGTCCTACAATGAGCAGTTCTTC. This encodes CASTGSYNEQFF. The chain uses TRBV10-2 and TRBJ2-1; possible D gene TRBD2, 5 bases. Germline CDR1 is WSHSY and CDR2 is SAAADI. Trimming removed 7 bases from V and 1 base from J, with 5 bases in between. This CDR3 spans 12 amino acids.

On this clonotype: Since a much larger clone is just one base distant, this may be a read error. The V gene is TRBV4-3, the J gene TRBJ2-6; D ambiguous. The CDR3 is 18 residues long. Germline CDR1 LGHNA, CDR2 YSLEER. V lost 0 bases to trimming and J lost 0 bases, with 12 bases between them. The CDR3 nucleotides are TGCGCCAGCAGCCAAGATTGGGTGCTGGGCTCTGGGGCCAACGTCCTGACTTTC. It yields the protein CASSQDWVLGSGANVLTF.

The chain recombines TRBV7-9 with TRBJ1-3; TRBD1 aligns across 8 bases. The germline gives CDR1 SEHNR, CDR2 FQNEAQ (reference sequence). V lost 6 bases to trimming and J lost 0 bases; unmatched junction nucleotides: 10. The CDR3 runs to 17 residues. The CDR3 DNA is TGTGCCAGCAGGGGACAGGACTTTCTTCCCTCTGGAAACACCATATATTTT. This translates into CASRGQDFLPSGNTIYF. Supplemented by reference TRBV7-9 and TRBJ1-3, the full variable domain reads DTGVSQNPRHKITKRGQNVTFRCDPISEHNRLYWYRQTLGQGPEFLTYFQNEAQLEKSRLLSDRFSAERPKGSFSTLEIQRTEQGDSAMYLCASRGQDFLPSGNTIYFGEGSWLTVV.

The rearrangement links TRBV5-1 to TRBJ1-1; D ambiguous. This CDR3 is built from 14 residues. CDR1 and CDR2 (germline): SGHRS, YFSETQ. Deletions cut 0 bases from V and 5 bases from J, with 11 bases between. CDR3 in amino acids: CASSLVTGGTEAFF. CDR3 DNA sequence: TGCGCCAGCAGCTTGGTCACGGGTGGAACTGAAGCTTTCTTT.

The gene calls are TRBV7-9 and TRBJ2-3; D call uncertain. CDR3 length: 15 residues. Germline V CDR1 and CDR2: SEHNR, FQNEAQ (reference sequence). V lost 2 bases and J 0 bases, leaving 9 bases between the germline ends. CDR3 loop: CASSLKAVSTDTQYF. CDR3 nucleotide sequence: TGTGCCAGCAGCTTAAAGGCGGTTAGCACAGATACGCAGTATTTT.